This is a list of T cell receptor beta chains from one sample in a study of OX40 agonist ivuxolimab in advanced cancers. Libraries were prepared by immunoSEQ multiplex PCR; TCRdb keeps only in-frame clonotypes and omits some of them. The sample lists 80,000 or so clones; around 87% were seen once. The sample was CD4+ or CD8+ T cells sorted from blood, taken in a trial of the OX40 agonist ivuxolimab. These TCRs come from an adult with an advanced solid tumor such as melanoma, head and neck, liver or kidney cancer. Both conserved end residues are part of each CDR3. The D gene is left open where the match is weak.

.	TRBJ2-6	TRBV6-5	TGTGCCAGCAGCAGAACAGGGCGGGGGGCCAACGTCCTGACTTTC	CASSRTGRGANVLTF
.	TRBJ2-1	TRBV6-5	TGTGCCAGCAGACTCAACAAGAACAATGAGCAGTTCTTC	CASRLNKNNEQFF
.	TRBJ2-2	TRBV5-1	TGCGCCAGCAGCTTGGAGGTCACCGGGGAGCTGTTTTTT	CASSLEVTGELFF
TRBD1	TRBJ2-7	TRBV11-2	TGTGCCAGCAGCCGGAGGACAGGCCCCTACGAGCAGTACTTC	CASSRRTGPYEQYF
.	TRBJ1-2	TRBV9	TGTGCCAGCAGCGCTAGCCCGAGGACGGACTATGGCTACACCTTC	CASSASPRTDYGYTF
TRBD1	TRBJ1-1	TRBV11-2	TGTGCCAGCAGCGTTGACAGGGGGGGCACTGAAGCTTTCTTT	CASSVDRGGTEAFF
TRBD2	TRBJ2-7	TRBV5-1	TGCGCCAGCAGCCCCCCCAGGACTAGCCTATACGAGCAGTACTTC	CASSPPRTSLYEQYF
.	TRBJ2-1	TRBV4-2	TGTGCCAGCAGCCGCACGCACGACTACTACAATGAGCAGTTCTTC	CASSRTHDYYNEQFF
.	TRBJ2-5	TRBV5-4	TGTGCCAGCGGGGGCCCCGAGACCCAGTACTTC	CASGGPETQYF
.	TRBJ2-7	TRBV28	TGTGCCAGCAGTTTAATCAGGGGTGAAAGCTCCTACGAGCAGTACTTC	CASSLIRGESSYEQYF
TRBD1	TRBJ1-1	TRBV11-3	TGTGCCAGCAGCATACAGGGGGCCACTGAAGCTTTCTTT	CASSIQGATEAFF
TRBD1	TRBJ1-5	TRBV28	TGTGCCAGCAGAATACAGGGGATCAGCAATCAGCCCCAGCATTTT	CASRIQGISNQPQHF